This TCR beta chain comes out of a study of cytomegalovirus exposure and HLA in healthy donors. Study at large: From donors who were HLA-typed, an early data release held 81 million or so unique TCRs. Findings and caveats of the study: Listed as cytomegalovirus-associated were 150 or so TCR beta chains. Immune exposure information available was restricted to CMV serostatus.

The CDR3 is 15 amino acids. Per the germline V gene, CDR1 is GTSNPN and CDR2 is SVGIG (reference sequence). Trimming took off 0 bases at V and 4 bases at J, with 13 bases between the two ends. PCR involved 60 Vbeta and 13 Jbeta primers. In the authors' workflow: Unique TCR beta chains numbered roughly 84 million in a later analysis, with roughly 11 million shared. Generated by immunoSEQ multiplex PCR, the TCRdb table keeps only in-frame clones and is missing some. V, J and clone size derive from that table, while D and trimming were established from the DNA sequence. Here the sample spans fewer than 110,000 clones, over 65% being singletons. This clone has more than one count but fewer than ten. As yet, its antigen is unknown.

Sequenced: PBMCs. This sequence originates from a woman between 40 and 55 years old in good health and CMV-seropositive. This chain uses TRBV30 with TRBJ1-5, with a possible D match to TRBD1 (6 bases). Here the CDR3 DNA reads TGTGCCTGGAGTGTACTCGGGGGGCTGAATCAGCCCCAGCATTTT. The encoded protein is CAWSVLGGLNQPQHF.